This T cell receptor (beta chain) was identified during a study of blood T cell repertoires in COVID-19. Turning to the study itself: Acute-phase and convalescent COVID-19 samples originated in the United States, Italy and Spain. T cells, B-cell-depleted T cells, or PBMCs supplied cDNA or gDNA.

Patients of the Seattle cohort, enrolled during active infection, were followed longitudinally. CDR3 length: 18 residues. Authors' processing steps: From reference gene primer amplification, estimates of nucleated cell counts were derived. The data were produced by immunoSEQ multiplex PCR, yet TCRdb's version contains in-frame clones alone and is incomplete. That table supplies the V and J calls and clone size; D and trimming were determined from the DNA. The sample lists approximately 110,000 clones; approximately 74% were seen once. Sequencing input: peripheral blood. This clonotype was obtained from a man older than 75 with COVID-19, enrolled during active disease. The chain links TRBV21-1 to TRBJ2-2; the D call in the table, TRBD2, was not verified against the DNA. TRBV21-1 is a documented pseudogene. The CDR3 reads CASSTGTSGRAQTGELFF. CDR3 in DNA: TGTGCCAGCAGCACTGGGACTAGCGGGAGGGCCCAGACCGGGGAGCTGTTTTTT.